This TCR beta chain derives from a study of cytomegalovirus exposure and HLA in healthy donors. General study points: Specificity of three CMV-associated chains for CMV antigens was verified in vitro. The study labeled 150 to 200 TCR beta chains cytomegalovirus-associated. It was reported that the classifier diagnosed cytomegalovirus status with high specificity and sensitivity in both the original and validation cohorts.

Comments on this clone: The antigen remains unidentified.

The study drew the donors from its approximately 120-subject validation cohort, separate from the approximately 700-subject first cohort. Data came from immunoSEQ multiplex PCR; TCRdb stores just in-frame clones and leaves some out. There are some 110,000 clones in the sample; 80% to 90% occur only once, and 4% to 5.5% lies in the top ten. Material: PBMCs. The source is a man aged 18 to 35 in good health and CMV-seropositive.

The CDR3 region has the DNA TGCGCCAGCAGTCCGGGAGAGACCCAGTACTTC. This codes for CASSPGETQYF. This rearrangement joins TRBV10-2 to TRBJ2-5; D gene unclear. The V gene's germline CDR1 is WSHSY and CDR2 SAAADI. This CDR3 has 11 residues. V lost 5 bases and J 4 bases, leaving 5 bases between the germline ends.